This TCR beta chain was captured in a study of T cells after yellow fever vaccination. Template-switching 5'RACE yielded the TCR cDNA; a universal primer site and UMIs were added in the process. TCRdb re-called the 5' RACE reads through MiXCR, storing one row per CDR3 protein. The sample has about 340,000 distinct CDR3 sequences, around 12% seen once. This TCR was recovered from a man younger than 35 who received the YFV17D yellow fever vaccine. This sample comprised CD4+ T cells sorted from PBMCs, obtained 15 days after the yellow fever booster vaccination.

CDR3 DNA sequence: TGTGCCAGCACCACGGTGGGGAAGGGCCAGTACTTC. Its protein product is CASTTVGKGQYF. The V call is TRBV6-1, the J call TRBJ2-5; D gene uncertain. The CDR3 extends over 12 amino acids. The germline CDR1 and CDR2 sequences are MNHNS and SASEGT. The V end was cut by 7 bases, the J end by 10 bases, with 16 bases between.